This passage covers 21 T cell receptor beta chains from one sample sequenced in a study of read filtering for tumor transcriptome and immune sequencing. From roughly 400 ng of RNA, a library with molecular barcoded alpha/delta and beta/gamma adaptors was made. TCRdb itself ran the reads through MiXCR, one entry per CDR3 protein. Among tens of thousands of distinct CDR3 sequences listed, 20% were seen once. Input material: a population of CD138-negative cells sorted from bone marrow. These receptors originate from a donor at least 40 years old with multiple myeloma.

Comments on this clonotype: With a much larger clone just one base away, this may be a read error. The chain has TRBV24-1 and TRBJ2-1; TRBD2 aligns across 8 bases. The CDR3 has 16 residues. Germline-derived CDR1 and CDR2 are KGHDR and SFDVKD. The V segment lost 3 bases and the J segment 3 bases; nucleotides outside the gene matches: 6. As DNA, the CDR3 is TGTGCCACCAGTGATCTCCCAGCGGGAGACTACAATGAGCAGTTCTTC. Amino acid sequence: CATSDLPAGDYNEQFF.

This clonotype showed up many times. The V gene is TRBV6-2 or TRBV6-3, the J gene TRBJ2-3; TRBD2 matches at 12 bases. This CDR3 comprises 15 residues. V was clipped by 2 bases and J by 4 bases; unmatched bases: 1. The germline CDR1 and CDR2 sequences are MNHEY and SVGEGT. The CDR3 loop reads CASSYPSGRADTQYF. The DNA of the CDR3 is TGTGCCAGCAGTTACCCTAGCGGGAGGGCAGATACGCAGTATTTT.

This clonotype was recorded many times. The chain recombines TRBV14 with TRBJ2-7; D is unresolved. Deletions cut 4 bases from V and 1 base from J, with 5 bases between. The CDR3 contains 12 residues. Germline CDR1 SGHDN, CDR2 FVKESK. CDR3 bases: TGTGCCAGCAGCCGGAATTCCTACGAGCAGTACTTC. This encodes CASSRNSYEQYF.

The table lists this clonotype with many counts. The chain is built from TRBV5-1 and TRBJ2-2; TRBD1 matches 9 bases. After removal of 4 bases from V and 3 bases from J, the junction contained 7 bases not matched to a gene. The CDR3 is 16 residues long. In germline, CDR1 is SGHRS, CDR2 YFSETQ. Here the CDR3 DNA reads TGCGCCAGCAGCCCGGGACAGGGTCCGGACACCGGGGAGCTGTTTTTT. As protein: CASSPGQGPDTGELFF.

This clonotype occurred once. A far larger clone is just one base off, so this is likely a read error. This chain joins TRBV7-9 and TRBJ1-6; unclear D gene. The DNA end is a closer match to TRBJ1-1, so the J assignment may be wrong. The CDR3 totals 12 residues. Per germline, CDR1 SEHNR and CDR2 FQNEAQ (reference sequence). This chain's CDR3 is CANSPGGPEAFF. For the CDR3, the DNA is TGTGCCAACAGCCCCGGTGGACCTGAAGCTTTCTTT.

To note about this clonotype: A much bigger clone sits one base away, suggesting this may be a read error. As DNA, the CDR3 is TGTGCCAGCAGCCGGGAGGAGTTCTCTGGGGCCAACGTCCTGACTTTC. This codes for CASSREEFSGANVLTF. V is TRBV11-2 and J is TRBJ2-6, with 7 bases lining up with TRBD2. V lost 5 bases, J lost 0 bases, and 4 bases stayed unmatched. The CDR3 spans 16 residues. Germline CDR1 SGHAT, CDR2 FQNNGV.

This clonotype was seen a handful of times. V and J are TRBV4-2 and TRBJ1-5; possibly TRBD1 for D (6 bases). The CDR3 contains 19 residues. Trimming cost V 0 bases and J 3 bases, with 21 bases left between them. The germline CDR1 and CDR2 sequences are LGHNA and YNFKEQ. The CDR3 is CASSQDYMRGYYDNQPQHF. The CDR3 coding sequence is TGTGCCAGCAGCCAAGATTATATGAGGGGGTATTATGACAATCAGCCCCAGCATTTT.

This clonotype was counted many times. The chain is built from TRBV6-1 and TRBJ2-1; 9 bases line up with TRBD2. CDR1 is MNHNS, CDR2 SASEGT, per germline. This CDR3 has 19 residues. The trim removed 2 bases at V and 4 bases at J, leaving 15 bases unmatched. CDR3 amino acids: CASSESMGFSGGPYNEQFF. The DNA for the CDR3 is TGTGCCAGCAGTGAATCAATGGGGTTTAGCGGGGGCCCATACAATGAGCAGTTCTTC.

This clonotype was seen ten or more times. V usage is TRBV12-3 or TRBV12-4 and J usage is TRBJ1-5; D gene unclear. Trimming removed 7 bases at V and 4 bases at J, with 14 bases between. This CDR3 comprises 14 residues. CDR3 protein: CASTNGRLNQPQHF. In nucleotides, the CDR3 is TGTGCCAGCACCAACGGCCGTCTTAATCAGCCCCAGCATTTT.

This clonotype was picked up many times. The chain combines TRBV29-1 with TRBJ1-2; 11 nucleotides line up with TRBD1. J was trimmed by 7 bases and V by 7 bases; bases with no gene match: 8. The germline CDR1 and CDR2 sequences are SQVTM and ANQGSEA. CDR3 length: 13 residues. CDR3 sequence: CSGIGQGAVGYTF. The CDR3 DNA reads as TGCAGCGGGATCGGACAGGGGGCCGTTGGCTACACCTTC.

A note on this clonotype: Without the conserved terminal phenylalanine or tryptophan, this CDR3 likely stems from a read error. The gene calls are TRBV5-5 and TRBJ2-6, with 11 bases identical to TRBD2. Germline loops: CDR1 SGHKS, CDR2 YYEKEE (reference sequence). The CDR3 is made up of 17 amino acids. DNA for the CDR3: TGTGCCAGCAGCTTGGTACTAGCGGGAGCTGGGGCCAGCGTCCTGACTCTC. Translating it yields CASSLVLAGAGASVLTL.

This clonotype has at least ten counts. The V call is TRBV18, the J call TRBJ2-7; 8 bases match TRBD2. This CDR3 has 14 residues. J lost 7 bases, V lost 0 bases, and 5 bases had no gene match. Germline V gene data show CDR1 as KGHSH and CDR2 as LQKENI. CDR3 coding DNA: TGTGCCAGCTCACCACCAGCCCGGGGGGGAGAGCAGTACTTC. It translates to CASSPPARGGEQYF.

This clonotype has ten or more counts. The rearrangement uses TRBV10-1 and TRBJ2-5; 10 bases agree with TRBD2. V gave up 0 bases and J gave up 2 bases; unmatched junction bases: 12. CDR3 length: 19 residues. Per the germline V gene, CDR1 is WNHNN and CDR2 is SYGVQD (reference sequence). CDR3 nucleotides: TGCGCCAGCAGTGAGTCTGGATCTGGTCTAGCGGGAGTACAAGAGACCCAGTACTTC. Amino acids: CASSESGSGLAGVQETQYF.

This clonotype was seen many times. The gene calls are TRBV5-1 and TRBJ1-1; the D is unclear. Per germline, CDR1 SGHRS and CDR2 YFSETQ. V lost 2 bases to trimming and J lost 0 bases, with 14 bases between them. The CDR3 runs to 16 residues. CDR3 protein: CASSFGIDTMNTEAFF. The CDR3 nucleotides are TGCGCCAGCAGCTTTGGAATCGATACTATGAACACTGAAGCTTTCTTT.

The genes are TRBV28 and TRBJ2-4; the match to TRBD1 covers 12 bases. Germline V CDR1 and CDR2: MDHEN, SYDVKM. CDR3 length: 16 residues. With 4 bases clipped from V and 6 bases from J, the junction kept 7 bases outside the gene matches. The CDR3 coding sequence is TGTGCCAGCAGTTCCCTCCGGGACAGGGGGCGAAACATTCAGTACTTC. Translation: CASSSLRDRGRNIQYF.

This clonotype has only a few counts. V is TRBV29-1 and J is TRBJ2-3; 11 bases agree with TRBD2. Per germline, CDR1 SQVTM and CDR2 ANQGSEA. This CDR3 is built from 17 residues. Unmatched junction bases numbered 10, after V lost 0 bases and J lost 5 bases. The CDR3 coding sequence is TGCAGCGTTGAAGATCAATTAGCGGGAGGGTCGGTAGATACGCAGTATTTT. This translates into CSVEDQLAGGSVDTQYF.

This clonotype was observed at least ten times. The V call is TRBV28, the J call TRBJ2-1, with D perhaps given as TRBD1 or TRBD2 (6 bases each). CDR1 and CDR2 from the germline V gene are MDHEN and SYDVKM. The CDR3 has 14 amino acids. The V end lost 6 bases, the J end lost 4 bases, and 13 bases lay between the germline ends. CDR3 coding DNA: TGTGCCAGCAGCCCCCGGGGGCAGTACAATGAGCAGTTCTTC. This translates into CASSPRGQYNEQFF.

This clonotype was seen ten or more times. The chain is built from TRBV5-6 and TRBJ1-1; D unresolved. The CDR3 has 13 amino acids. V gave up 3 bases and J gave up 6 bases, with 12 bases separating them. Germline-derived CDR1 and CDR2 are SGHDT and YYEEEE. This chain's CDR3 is CASSSGGGPEAFF. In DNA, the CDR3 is TGTGCCAGCAGCTCAGGCGGCGGACCTGAAGCTTTCTTT.

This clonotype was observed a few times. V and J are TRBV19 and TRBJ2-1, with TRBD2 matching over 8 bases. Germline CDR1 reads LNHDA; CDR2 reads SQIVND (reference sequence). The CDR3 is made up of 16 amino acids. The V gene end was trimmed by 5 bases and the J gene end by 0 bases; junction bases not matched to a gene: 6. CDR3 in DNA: TGTGCCAGTAGTCCGGGACTAGATCCCTCCTACAATGAGCAGTTCTTC. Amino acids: CASSPGLDPSYNEQFF. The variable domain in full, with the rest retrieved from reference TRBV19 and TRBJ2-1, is DGGITQSPKYLFRKEGQNVTLSCEQNLNHDAMYWYRQDPGQGLRLIYYSQIVNDFQKGDIAEGYSVSREKKESFPLTVTSAQKNPTAFYLCASSPGLDPSYNEQFFGPGTRLTVL.

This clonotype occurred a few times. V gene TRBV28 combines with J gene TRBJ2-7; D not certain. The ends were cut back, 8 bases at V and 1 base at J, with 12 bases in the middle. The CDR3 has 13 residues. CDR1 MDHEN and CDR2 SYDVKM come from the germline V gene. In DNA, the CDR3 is TGTGCCAGCGGAGATCTGGGGTCCTACGAGCAGTACTTC. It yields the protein CASGDLGSYEQYF.

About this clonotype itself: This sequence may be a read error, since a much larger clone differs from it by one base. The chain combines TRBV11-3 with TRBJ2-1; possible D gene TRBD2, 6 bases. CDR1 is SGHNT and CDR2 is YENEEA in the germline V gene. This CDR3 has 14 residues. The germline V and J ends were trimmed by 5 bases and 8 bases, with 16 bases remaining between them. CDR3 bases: TGTGCCAGCAGCACCTGGGACTCCAGAGATGAGCAGTTCTTC. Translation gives CASSTWDSRDEQFF.